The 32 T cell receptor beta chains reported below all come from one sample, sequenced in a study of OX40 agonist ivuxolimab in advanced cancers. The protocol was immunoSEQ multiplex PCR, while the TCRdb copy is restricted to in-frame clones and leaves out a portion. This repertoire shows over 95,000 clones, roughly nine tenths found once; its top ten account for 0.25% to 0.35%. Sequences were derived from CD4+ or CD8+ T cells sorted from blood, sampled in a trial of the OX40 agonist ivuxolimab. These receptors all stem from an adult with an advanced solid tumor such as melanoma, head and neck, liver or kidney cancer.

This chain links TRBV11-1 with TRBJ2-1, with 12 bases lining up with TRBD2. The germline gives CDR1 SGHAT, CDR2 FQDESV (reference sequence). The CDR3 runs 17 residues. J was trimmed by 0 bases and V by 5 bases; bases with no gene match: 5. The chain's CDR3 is CASSGGLAGFSYNEQFF. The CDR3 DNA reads TGTGCCAGCAGCGGCGGACTAGCGGGGTTCTCCTACAATGAGCAGTTCTTC.

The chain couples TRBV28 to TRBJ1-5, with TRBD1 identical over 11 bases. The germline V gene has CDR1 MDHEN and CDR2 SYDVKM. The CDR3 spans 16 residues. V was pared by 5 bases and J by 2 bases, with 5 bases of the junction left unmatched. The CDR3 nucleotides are TGTGCCAGCAGTAGGACAGGGGGCTCGGGCAATCAGCCCCAGCATTTT. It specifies CASSRTGGSGNQPQHF.

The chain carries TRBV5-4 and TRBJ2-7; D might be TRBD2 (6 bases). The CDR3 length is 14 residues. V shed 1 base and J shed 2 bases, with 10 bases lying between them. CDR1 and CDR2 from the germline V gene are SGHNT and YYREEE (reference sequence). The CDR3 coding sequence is TGTGCCAGCAGCTTGAGGGACTCACCCTACGAGCAGTACTTC. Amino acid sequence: CASSLRDSPYEQYF. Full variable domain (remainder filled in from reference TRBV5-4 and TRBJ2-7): ETGVTQSPTHLIKTRGQQVTLRCSSQSGHNTVSWYQQALGQGPQFIFQYYREEENGRGNFPPRFSGLQFPNYSSELNVNALELDDSALYLCASSLRDSPYEQYFGPGTRLTVT.

The CDR3 DNA reads TGTGCCATCAGTTCCGGCACAGGGCAAGAGACCCAGTACTTC. It yields the protein CAISSGTGQETQYF. The gene calls are TRBV10-3 and TRBJ2-5, with D perhaps TRBD1 (6 bases). CDR3 length equals 14 residues. Germline assignment: CDR1 ENHRY and CDR2 SYGVKD. The ends were cut back, 5 bases at V and 2 bases at J, with 12 bases in the middle.

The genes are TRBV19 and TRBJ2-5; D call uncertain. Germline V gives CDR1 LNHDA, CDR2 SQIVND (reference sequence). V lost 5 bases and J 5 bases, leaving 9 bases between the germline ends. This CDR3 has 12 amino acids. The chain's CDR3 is CASSDVGETQYF. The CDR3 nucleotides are TGTGCCAGTAGTGATGTGGGGGAGACCCAGTACTTC.

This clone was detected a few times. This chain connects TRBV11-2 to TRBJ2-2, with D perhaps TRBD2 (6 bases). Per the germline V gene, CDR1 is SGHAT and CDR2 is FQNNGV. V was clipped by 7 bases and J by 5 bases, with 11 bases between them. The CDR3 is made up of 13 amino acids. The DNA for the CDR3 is TGTGCCAGCAAGCGGGCGGGAACCGGGGAGCTGTTTTTT. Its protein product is CASKRAGTGELFF.

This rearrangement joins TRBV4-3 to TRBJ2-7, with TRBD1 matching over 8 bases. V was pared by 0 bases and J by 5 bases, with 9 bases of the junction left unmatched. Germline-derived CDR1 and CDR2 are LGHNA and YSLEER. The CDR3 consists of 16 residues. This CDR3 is CASSQDRAGGVDEQYF. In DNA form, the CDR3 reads TGCGCCAGCAGCCAAGATAGGGCAGGGGGCGTCGACGAGCAGTACTTC.

The CDR3, as DNA: TGCGCCAGCAGCCAAGTTAGGGGGGCTGGGGCCAACGTCCTGACTTTC. It codes for CASSQVRGAGANVLTF. The chain recombines TRBV4-1 with TRBJ2-6, with D perhaps given as TRBD1 or TRBD2 (6 bases each). Between the trimmed V and J ends, which lost 1 base and 2 bases, there was a span of 9 bases. Per germline, CDR1 MGHRA and CDR2 YSYEKL. CDR3 length: 16 residues.

The CDR3 region has the DNA TGTGCCAGCAGCCAGACAGGGTCGTGGGTCTACAATGAGCAGTTCTTC. It yields the protein CASSQTGSWVYNEQFF. This chain connects TRBV14 to TRBJ2-1, with 7 nucleotides matching TRBD1. Germline values: CDR1 SGHDN, CDR2 FVKESK. The CDR3 consists of 16 residues. J gave up 3 bases and V 3 bases, and 8 bases lay outside the gene matches.

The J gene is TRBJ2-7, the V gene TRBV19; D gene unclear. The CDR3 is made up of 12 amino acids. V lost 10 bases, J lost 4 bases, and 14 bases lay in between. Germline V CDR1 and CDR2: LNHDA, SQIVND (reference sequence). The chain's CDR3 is CATKPPNYEQYF. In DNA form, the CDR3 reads TGTGCCACCAAGCCCCCAAATTACGAGCAGTACTTC.

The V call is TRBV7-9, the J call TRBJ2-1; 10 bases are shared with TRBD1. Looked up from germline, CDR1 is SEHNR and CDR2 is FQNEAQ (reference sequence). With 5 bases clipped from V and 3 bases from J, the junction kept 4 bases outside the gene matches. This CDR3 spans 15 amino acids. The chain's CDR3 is CASSPGQGVYNEQFF. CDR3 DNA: TGTGCCAGCAGCCCCGGACAGGGGGTCTACAATGAGCAGTTCTTC. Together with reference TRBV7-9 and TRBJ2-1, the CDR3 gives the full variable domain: DTGVSQNPRHKITKRGQNVTFRCDPISEHNRLYWYRQTLGQGPEFLTYFQNEAQLEKSRLLSDRFSAERPKGSFSTLEIQRTEQGDSAMYLCASSPGQGVYNEQFFGPGTRLTVL.

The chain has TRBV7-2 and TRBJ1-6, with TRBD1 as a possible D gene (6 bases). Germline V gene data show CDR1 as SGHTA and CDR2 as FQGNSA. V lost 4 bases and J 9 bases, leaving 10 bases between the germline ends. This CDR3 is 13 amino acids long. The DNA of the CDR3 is TGTGCCAGCAGCTCGGACAGAGGTTCACCCCTCCACTTT. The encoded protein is CASSSDRGSPLHF.

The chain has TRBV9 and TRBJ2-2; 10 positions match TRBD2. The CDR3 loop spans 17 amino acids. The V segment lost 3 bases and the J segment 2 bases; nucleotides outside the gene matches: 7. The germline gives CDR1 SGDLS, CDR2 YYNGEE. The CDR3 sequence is CASSDGPSGRNTGELFF. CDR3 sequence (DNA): TGTGCCAGCAGCGATGGGCCTAGCGGGAGAAACACCGGGGAGCTGTTTTTT.

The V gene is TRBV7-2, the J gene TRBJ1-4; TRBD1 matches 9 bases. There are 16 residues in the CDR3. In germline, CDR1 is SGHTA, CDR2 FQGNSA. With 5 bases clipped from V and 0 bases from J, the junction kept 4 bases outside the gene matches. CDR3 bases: TGTGCCAGCAGCCGGACAGGGGAAACAACTAATGAAAAACTGTTTTTT. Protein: CASSRTGETTNEKLFF.

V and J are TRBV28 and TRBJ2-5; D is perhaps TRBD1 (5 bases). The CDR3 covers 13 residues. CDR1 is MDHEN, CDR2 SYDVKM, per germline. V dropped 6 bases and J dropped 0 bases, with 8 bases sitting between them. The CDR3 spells CASRRGNQETQYF. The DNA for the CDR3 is TGTGCCAGCAGAAGGGGTAACCAAGAGACCCAGTACTTC.

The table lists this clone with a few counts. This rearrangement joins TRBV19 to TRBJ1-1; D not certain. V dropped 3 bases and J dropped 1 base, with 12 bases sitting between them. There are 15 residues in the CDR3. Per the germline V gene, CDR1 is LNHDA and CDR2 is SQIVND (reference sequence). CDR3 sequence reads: CASSILALANTEAFF. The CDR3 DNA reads TGTGCCAGTAGTATCTTGGCTTTGGCGAACACTGAAGCTTTCTTT.

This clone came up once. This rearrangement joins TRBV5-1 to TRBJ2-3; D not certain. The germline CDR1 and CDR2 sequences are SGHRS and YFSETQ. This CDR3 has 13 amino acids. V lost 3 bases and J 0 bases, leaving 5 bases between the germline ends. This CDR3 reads CASSSTSTDTQYF. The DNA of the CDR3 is TGCGCCAGCAGCTCCACCAGCACAGATACGCAGTATTTT.

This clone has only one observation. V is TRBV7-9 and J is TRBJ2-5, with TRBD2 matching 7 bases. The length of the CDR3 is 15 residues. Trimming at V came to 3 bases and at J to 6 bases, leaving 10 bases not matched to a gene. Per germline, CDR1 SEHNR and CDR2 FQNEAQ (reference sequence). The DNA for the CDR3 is TGTGCCAGCAGCTTCCCCTCGGGGGGTCGTAAGACCCAGTACTTC. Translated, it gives CASSFPSGGRKTQYF.

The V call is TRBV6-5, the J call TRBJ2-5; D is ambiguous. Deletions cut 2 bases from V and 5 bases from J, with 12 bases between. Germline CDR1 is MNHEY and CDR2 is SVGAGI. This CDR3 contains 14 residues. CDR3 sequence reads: CASSYAATQETQYF. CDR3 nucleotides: TGTGCCAGCAGTTACGCGGCAACGCAGGAGACCCAGTACTTC.

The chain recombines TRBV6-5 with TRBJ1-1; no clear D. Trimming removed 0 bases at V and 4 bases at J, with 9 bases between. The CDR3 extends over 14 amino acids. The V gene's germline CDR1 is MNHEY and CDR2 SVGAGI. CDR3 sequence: CASSYSRSSTEAFF. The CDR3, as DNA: TGTGCCAGCAGTTACTCTCGGAGCAGCACTGAAGCTTTCTTT.

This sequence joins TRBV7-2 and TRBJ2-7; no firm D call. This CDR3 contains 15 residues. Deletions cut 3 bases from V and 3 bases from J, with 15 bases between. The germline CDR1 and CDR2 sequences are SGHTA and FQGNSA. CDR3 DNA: TGTGCCAGCAGCTTTGGTATTTCGGCCAACTACGAGCAGTACTTC. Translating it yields CASSFGISANYEQYF. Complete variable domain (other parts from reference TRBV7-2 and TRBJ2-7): GAGVSQSPSNKVTEKGKDVELRCDPISGHTALYWYRQSLGQGLEFLIYFQGNSAPDKSGLPSDRFSAERTGGSVSTLTIQRTQQEDSAVYLCASSFGISANYEQYFGPGTRLTVT.

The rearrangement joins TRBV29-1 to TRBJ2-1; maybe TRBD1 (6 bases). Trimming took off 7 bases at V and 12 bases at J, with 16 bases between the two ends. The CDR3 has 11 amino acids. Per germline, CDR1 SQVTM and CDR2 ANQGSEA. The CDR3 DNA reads TGCAGCGCAGCTCGGACAGAAACGCAGTTCTTC. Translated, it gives CSAARTETQFF.

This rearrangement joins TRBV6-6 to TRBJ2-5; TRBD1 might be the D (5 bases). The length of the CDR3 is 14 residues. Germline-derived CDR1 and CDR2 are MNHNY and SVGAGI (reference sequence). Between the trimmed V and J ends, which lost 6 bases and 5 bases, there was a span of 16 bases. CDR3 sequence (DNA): TGTGCCAGCAGCACCGCCCCTCACAGGGAGACCCAGTACTTC. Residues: CASSTAPHRETQYF.

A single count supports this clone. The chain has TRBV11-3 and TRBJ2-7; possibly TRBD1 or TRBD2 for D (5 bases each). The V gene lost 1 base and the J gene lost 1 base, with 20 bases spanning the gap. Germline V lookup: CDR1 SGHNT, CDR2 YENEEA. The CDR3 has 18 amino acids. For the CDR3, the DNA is TGTGCCAGCAGCTTAGTTGGGACCGACCGCTCCCGATCCTACGAGCAGTACTTC. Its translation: CASSLVGTDRSRSYEQYF.

The CDR3 region is CASSGSRRETQYF. Here the CDR3 DNA reads TGTGCCAGCAGTGGGAGCCGAAGGGAGACCCAGTACTTC. The V gene is TRBV6-1, the J gene TRBJ2-5; no clear D. The ends were cut back, 4 bases at V and 5 bases at J, with 11 bases in the middle. From germline, CDR1 is MNHNS and CDR2 SASEGT. This CDR3 is 13 amino acids long.

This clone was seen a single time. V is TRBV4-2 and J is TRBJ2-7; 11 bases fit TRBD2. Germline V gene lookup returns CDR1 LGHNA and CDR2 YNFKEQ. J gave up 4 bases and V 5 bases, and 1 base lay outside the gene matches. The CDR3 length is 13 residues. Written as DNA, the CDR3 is TGTGCCAGCAGCGCTAGCGGGAGGTACGAGCAGTACTTC. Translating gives CASSASGRYEQYF.

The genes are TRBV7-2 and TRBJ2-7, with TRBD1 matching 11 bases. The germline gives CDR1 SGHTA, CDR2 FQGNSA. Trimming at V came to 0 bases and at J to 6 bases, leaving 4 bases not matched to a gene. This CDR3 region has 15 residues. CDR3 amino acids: CASSLAGTGGSEQYF. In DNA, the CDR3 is TGTGCCAGCAGCTTAGCCGGGACAGGGGGTTCCGAGCAGTACTTC.

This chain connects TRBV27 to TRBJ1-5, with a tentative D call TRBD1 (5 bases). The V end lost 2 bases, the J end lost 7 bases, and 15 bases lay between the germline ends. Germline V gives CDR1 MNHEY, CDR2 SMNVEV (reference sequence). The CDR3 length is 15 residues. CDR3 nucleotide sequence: TGTGCCAGCAGTTTAAGTGGGAGTTGGGGCCAGCCCCAGCATTTT. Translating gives CASSLSGSWGQPQHF.

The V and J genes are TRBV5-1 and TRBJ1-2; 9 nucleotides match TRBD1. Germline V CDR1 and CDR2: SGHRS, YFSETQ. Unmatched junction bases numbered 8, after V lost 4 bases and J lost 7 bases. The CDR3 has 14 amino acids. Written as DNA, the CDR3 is TGCGCCAGCAGCATGGGACAGGGAGAGGGTGGCTACACCTTC. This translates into CASSMGQGEGGYTF.

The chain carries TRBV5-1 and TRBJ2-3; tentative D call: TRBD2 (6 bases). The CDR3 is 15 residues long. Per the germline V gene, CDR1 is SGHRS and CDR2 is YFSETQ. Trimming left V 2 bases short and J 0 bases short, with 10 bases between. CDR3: CASSFTGLSTDTQYF. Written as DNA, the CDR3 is TGCGCCAGCAGCTTTACGGGACTGAGCACAGATACGCAGTATTTT.

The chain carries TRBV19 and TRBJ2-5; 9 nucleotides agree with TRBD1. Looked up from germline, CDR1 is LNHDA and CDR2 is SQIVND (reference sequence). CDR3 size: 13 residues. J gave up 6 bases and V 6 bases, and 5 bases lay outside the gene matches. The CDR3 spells CASRGQGVQTQYF. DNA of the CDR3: TGTGCCAGTAGGGGACAGGGTGTGCAGACCCAGTACTTC.

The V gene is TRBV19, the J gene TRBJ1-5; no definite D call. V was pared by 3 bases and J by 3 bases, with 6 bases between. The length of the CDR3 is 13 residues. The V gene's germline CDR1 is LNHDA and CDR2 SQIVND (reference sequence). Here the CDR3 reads CASSMQANQPQHF. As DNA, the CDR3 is TGTGCCAGTAGTATGCAGGCCAATCAGCCCCAGCATTTT.